One and the same sample provided the 2 T cell receptor beta chains below, sequenced in a study of T cells after yellow fever vaccination. TCRdb reprocessed the 5' RACE reads via MiXCR and lists one record per CDR3 protein. The sample shows 100,000 to 150,000 distinct CDR3 sequences, 12% to 15% of them seen only once. Sequenced here: CD8+ T cells sorted from PBMCs, sampled 5 days after the yellow fever booster vaccination. The receptors were gathered from a man between 18 and 35 years old who received the YFV17D yellow fever vaccine.

The chain is built from TRBV4-3 and TRBJ2-1; 9 bases are shared with TRBD2. This CDR3 region has 14 residues. J gave up 10 bases and V 5 bases, and 9 bases lay outside the gene matches. Germline V gives CDR1 LGHNA, CDR2 YSLEER. In DNA, the CDR3 is TGCGCCAGCAGCTTTAGCGGGGGCGGCCCGGAGCAGTTCTTC. It is translated as CASSFSGGGPEQFF.

The chain employs TRBV7-9 and TRBJ1-2; D perhaps matches TRBD1 (6 bases). Germline V gives CDR1 SEHNR, CDR2 FQNEAQ (reference sequence). The CDR3 covers 13 residues. Trimming pared 5 bases from V and 2 bases from J, leaving 9 bases between. The CDR3 reads CASSEDRNYGYTF. The CDR3 bases are TGTGCCAGCAGCGAGGACAGAAACTATGGCTACACCTTC.